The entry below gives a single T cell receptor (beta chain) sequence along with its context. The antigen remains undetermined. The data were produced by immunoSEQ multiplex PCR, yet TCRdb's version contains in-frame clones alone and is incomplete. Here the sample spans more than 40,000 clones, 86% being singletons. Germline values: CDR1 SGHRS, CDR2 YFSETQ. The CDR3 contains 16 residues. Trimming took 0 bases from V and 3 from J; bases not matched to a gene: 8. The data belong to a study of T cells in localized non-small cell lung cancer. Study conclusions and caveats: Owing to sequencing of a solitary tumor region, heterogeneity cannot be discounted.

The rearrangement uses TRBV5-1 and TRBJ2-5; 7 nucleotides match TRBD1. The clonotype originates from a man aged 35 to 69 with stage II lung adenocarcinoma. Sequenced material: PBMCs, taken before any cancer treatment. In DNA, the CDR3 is TGCGCCAGCAGCTTGGTAGGGGGCCAACTGAAAGAGACCCAGTACTTC. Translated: CASSLVGGQLKETQYF.